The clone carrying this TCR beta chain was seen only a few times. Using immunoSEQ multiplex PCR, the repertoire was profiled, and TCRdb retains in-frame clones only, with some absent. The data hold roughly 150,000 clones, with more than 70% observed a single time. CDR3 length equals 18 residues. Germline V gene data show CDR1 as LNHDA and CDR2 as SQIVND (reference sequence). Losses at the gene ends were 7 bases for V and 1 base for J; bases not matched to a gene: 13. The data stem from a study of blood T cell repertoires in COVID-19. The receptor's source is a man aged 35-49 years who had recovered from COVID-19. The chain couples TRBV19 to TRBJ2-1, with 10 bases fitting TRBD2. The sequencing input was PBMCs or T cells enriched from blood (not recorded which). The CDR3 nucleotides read TGTGCCAGTACCGCACCCAGCGGGGGGGCCAGGTCCTACAATGAGCAGTTCTTC. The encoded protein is CASTAPSGGARSYNEQFF.